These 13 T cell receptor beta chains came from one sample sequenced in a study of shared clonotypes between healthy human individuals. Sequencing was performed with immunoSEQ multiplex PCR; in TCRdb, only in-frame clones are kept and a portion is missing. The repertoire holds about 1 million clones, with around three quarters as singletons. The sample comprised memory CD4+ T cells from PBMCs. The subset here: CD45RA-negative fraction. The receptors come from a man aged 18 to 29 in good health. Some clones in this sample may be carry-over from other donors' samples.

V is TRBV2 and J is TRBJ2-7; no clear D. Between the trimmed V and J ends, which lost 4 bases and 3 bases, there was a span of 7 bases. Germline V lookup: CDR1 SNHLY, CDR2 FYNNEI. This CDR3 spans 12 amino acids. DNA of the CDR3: TGTGCCAGCAGTGTATTGGTCTACGAGCAGTACTTC. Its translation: CASSVLVYEQYF.

The CDR3 sequence is CAISEERGDNEQFF. The CDR3 bases are TGTGCCATCAGTGAGGAGAGGGGGGACAATGAGCAGTTCTTC. The J gene is TRBJ2-1, the V gene TRBV10-3, with D possibly being TRBD1 or TRBD2 (6 bases each). This CDR3 comprises 14 residues. Trimming took off 2 bases at V and 5 bases at J, with 10 bases between the two ends. Looked up from germline, CDR1 is ENHRY and CDR2 is SYGVKD.

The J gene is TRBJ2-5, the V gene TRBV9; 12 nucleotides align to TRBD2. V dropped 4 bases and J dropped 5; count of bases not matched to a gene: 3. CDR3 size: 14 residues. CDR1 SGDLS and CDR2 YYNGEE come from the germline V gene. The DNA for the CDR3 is TGTGCCAGCAGCTCCGGACTAGCGGGGGAGACCCAGTACTTC. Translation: CASSSGLAGETQYF.

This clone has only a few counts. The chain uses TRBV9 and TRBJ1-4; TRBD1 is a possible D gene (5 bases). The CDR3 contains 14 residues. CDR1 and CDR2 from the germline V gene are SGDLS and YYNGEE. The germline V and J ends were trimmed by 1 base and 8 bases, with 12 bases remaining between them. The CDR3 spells CASSVPGSGEKLFF. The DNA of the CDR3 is TGTGCCAGCAGCGTACCAGGGTCGGGGGAAAAACTGTTTTTT.

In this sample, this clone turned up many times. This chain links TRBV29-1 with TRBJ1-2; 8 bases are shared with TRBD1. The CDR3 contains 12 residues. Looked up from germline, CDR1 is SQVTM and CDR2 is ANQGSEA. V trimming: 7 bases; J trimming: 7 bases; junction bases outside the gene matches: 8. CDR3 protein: CSGRQGRGGYTF. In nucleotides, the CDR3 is TGCAGCGGTCGACAGGGGAGGGGTGGCTACACCTTC.

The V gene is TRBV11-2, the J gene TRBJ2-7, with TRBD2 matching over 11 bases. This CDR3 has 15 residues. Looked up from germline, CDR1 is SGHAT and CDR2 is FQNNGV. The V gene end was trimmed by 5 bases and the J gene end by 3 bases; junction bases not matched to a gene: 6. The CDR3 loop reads CASSPRLAGNYEQYF. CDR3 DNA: TGTGCCAGCAGCCCCCGACTAGCGGGAAACTACGAGCAGTACTTC.

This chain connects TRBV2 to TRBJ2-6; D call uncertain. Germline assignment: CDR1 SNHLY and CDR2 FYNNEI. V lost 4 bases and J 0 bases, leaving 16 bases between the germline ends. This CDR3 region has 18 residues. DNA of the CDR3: TGTGCCAGCAGTGCCCTCCTAGGCAGACGCTCTGGGGCCAACGTCCTGACTTTC. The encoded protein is CASSALLGRRSGANVLTF.

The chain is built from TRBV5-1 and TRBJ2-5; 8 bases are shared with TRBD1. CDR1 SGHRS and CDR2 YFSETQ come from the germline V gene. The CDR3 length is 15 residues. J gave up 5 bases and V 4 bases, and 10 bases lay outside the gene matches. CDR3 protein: CASSKDRELLETQYF. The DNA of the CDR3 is TGCGCCAGCAGCAAGGACAGGGAGCTCTTGGAGACCCAGTACTTC.

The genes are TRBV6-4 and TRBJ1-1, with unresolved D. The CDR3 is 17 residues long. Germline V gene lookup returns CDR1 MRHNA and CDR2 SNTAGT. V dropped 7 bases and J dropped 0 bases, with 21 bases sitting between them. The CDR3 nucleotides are TGTGCCAGCAATCGACACCGTGGGGTCGGGGTGAACACTGAAGCTTTCTTT. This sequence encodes CASNRHRGVGVNTEAFF.

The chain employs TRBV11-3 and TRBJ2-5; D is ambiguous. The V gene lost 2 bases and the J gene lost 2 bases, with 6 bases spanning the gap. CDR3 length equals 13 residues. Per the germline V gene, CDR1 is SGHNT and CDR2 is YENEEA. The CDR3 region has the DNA TGTGCCAGCAGCTTAAGCGCTCAAGAGACCCAGTACTTC. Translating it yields CASSLSAQETQYF.

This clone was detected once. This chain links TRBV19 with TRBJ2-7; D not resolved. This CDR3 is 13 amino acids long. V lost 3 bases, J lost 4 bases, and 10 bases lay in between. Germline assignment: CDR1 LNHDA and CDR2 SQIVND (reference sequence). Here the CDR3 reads CASSIRLGYEQYF. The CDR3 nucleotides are TGTGCCAGTAGTATCCGACTGGGATACGAGCAGTACTTC.

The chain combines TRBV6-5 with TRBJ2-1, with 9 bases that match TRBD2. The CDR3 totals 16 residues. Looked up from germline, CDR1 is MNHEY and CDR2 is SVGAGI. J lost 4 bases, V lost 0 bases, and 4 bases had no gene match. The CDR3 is CASSYSPSGTYNEQFF. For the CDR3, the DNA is TGTGCCAGCAGTTACTCTCCTAGCGGGACTTACAATGAGCAGTTCTTC.

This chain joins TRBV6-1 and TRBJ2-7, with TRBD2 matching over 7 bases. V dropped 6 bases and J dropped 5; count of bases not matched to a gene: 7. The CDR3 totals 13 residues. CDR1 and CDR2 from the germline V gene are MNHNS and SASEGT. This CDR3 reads CASSRLAGDEQYF. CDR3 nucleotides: TGTGCCAGCAGCCGACTGGCGGGAGACGAGCAGTACTTC.